Each of the 24 T cell receptor beta chains below was sequenced from the same sample in a study of shared clonotypes between healthy human individuals. Data came from immunoSEQ multiplex PCR; TCRdb stores just in-frame clones and leaves some out. The sample lists about 680,000 clones; roughly 70% were seen once. Sequencing was performed on memory CD4+ T cells sorted from blood. Subset of the sample: CD45RA-negative fraction. These receptors were taken from a woman aged 25-40 years in good health.

The chain links TRBV11-2 to TRBJ1-1; maybe TRBD1 (6 bases). The CDR3 loop spans 17 amino acids. From germline, CDR1 is SGHAT and CDR2 FQNNGV. V lost 6 bases and J 3 bases, leaving 23 bases between the germline ends. CDR3 nucleotides: TGTGCCAGCAGTCGTATTCAGGGGATTTCAACCTACACTGAAGCTTTCTTT. It codes for CASSRIQGISTYTEAFF.

The genes are TRBV18 and TRBJ2-3; a possible D gene is TRBD1 (6 bases). V lost 4 bases and J lost 6, with 11 bases in between. CDR3 length equals 13 residues. The germline CDR1 and CDR2 sequences are KGHSH and LQKENI. For the CDR3, the DNA is TGTGCCAGCTCACGCTCCAGGGGTGATACGCAGTATTTT. It codes for CASSRSRGDTQYF.

The chain couples TRBV6-4 to TRBJ2-7; TRBD2 matches 14 bases. The germline CDR1 and CDR2 sequences are MRHNA and SNTAGT. V shed 4 bases, J shed 5 bases, and the junction held 10 bases outside the gene matches. The CDR3 has 17 amino acids. The CDR3 loop reads CASSGNTGTSGRHEQYF. The CDR3 coding sequence is TGTGCCAGCAGTGGCAACACCGGGACTAGCGGGAGACACGAGCAGTACTTC.

CDR3 in DNA: TGCGCCAGCAGCCAAGGGACTAGCGGAAACCAGAACACCGGGGAGCTGTTTTTT. It yields the protein CASSQGTSGNQNTGELFF. The V and J genes are TRBV4-1 and TRBJ2-2, with TRBD2 matching 10 bases. This CDR3 has 18 residues. The V gene's germline CDR1 is MGHRA and CDR2 YSYEKL. Trimming took 1 base from V and 1 from J; bases not matched to a gene: 6.

A note on this clone: A far larger clone is one base from this, pointing to a likely read error. The genes are TRBV19 and TRBJ2-3; possible D gene TRBD1, 5 bases. With 6 bases removed from V and 6 bases from J, the gap between germline ends came to 13 bases. This CDR3 spans 13 amino acids. Germline loops: CDR1 LNHDA, CDR2 SQIVND (reference sequence). The CDR3 region is CASRSGNGDTQYF. DNA for the CDR3: TGTGCCAGTAGGTCAGGGAATGGGGATACGCAGTATTTT.

The chain links TRBV7-3 to TRBJ2-7; 9 positions match TRBD1. The CDR3 spans 14 residues. With V trimmed by 4 bases and J by 5 bases, 6 bases remained unmatched. Germline-derived CDR1 and CDR2 are SGHTA and FQGTGA. CDR3 DNA sequence: TGTGCCAGCAGCTCTGGACAGGGGCAGGACGAGCAGTACTTC. Translated, it gives CASSSGQGQDEQYF.

This chain uses TRBV9 with TRBJ2-1; TRBD2 matches 7 bases. CDR1 is SGDLS and CDR2 is YYNGEE in the germline V gene. CDR3 length: 15 residues. V trimming: 4 bases; J trimming: 4 bases; junction bases outside the gene matches: 8. The CDR3 region is CASSFYVGGYNEQFF. CDR3 bases: TGTGCCAGCAGCTTTTACGTGGGAGGGTACAATGAGCAGTTCTTC.

The rearrangement links TRBV7-9 to TRBJ1-2, with D unresolved. The V end was cut by 5 bases, the J end by 7 bases, with 23 bases between. In germline, CDR1 is SEHNR, CDR2 FQNEAQ (reference sequence). The CDR3 has 16 residues. CDR3 DNA sequence: TGTGCCAGCAGCGAAAGTAAGAAGGGAAGGCTTGCTGGCTACACCTTC. Its protein product is CASSESKKGRLAGYTF.

V is TRBV6-6 and J is TRBJ1-1; no firm D call. Trimming removed 2 bases from V and 6 bases from J, with 16 bases in between. This CDR3 region has 15 residues. Germline V gene sequence: CDR1 MNHNY, CDR2 SVGAGI (reference sequence). In DNA, the CDR3 is TGTGCCAGCAGTTACCGGGCCCGGGGTAACGCTGAAGCTTTCTTT. As protein: CASSYRARGNAEAFF.

Points on this clone: The same CDR3 can be traced to other DNA sequences in this sample. V is TRBV19 and J is TRBJ2-2; D is undetermined. Germline loops: CDR1 LNHDA, CDR2 SQIVND (reference sequence). CDR3 size: 12 residues. V shed 3 bases and J shed 6 bases, with 5 bases lying between them. The CDR3 reads CASSIAAGELFF. CDR3 DNA sequence: TGTGCCAGTAGTATTGCAGCCGGGGAGCTGTTTTTT.

The CDR3 loop is CASSVEAGETSYNEQFF. The DNA for the CDR3 is TGTGCCAGCAGCGTTGAAGCAGGGGAGACCTCCTACAATGAGCAGTTCTTC. The V and J genes are TRBV7-6 and TRBJ2-1; maybe TRBD1 (6 bases). The ends were cut back, 5 bases at V and 0 bases at J, with 17 bases in the middle. This CDR3 is 17 amino acids long. Per the germline V gene, CDR1 is SGHVS and CDR2 is FNYEAQ.

This clone was picked up a small number of times. CDR3 DNA sequence: TGTGCCAGCAGCTTAGTCACCACCGTGTATGAGCAGTTCTTC. Encoded protein: CASSLVTTVYEQFF. This chain uses TRBV7-9 with TRBJ2-1; D uncertain. Trimming cost V 1 base and J 8 bases, with 12 bases left between them. The germline gives CDR1 SEHNR, CDR2 FQNEAQ (reference sequence). There are 14 residues in the CDR3.

To note about this clone: A read error may explain this, as a much larger clone is one base away. Other DNA sequences of this sample code for an identical CDR3. This chain uses TRBV5-4 with TRBJ2-1, with D unresolved. Germline V lookup: CDR1 SGHNT, CDR2 YYREEE (reference sequence). V shed 2 bases and J shed 4 bases, with 1 base lying between them. CDR3 length: 11 amino acids. The CDR3 loop is CASSLYNEQFF. CDR3 DNA sequence: TGTGCCAGCAGCTTATACAATGAGCAGTTCTTC. Supplemented by reference TRBV5-4 and TRBJ2-1, the full variable domain reads ETGVTQSPTHLIKTRGQQVTLRCSSQSGHNTVSWYQQALGQGPQFIFQYYREEENGRGNFPPRFSGLQFPNYSSELNVNALELDDSALYLCASSLYNEQFFGPGTRLTVL.

The rearrangement links TRBV5-1 to TRBJ2-5, with D possibly being TRBD1 (6 bases). The CDR3 spans 14 residues. Trimming shortened V by 3 bases and J by 1 base, and 10 bases separated the two germline ends. Germline CDR1 is SGHRS and CDR2 is YFSETQ. The CDR3 region is CASSYQTGQETQYF. Written as DNA, the CDR3 is TGCGCCAGCAGCTACCAGACAGGCCAAGAGACCCAGTACTTC.

The chain has TRBV5-4 and TRBJ2-1; TRBD2 matches at 10 bases. J gave up 9 bases and V 4 bases, and 7 bases lay outside the gene matches. This CDR3 contains 14 residues. Germline V gives CDR1 SGHNT, CDR2 YYREEE (reference sequence). The CDR3 region is CASSPGLALGEQFF. As DNA, the CDR3 is TGTGCCAGCAGCCCGGGACTAGCGCTTGGTGAGCAGTTCTTC.

This chain connects TRBV7-9 to TRBJ1-1, with D perhaps TRBD1 (5 bases). CDR3 size: 16 residues. Germline assignment: CDR1 SEHNR and CDR2 FQNEAQ (reference sequence). V dropped 5 bases and J dropped 1 base, with 17 bases sitting between them. This CDR3 reads CASSRILGQSNTEAFF. The DNA for the CDR3 is TGTGCCAGCAGCCGAATTTTGGGGCAATCGAACACTGAAGCTTTCTTT.

J is TRBJ2-7 and V is TRBV10-1; 7 positions match TRBD1. V lost 4 bases to trimming and J lost 5 bases; unmatched junction nucleotides: 8. CDR1 is WNHNN, CDR2 SYGVQD, per germline (reference sequence). The CDR3 contains 14 residues. Here the CDR3 reads CASSGNRDSHEQYF. As DNA, the CDR3 is TGCGCCAGCAGTGGGAACCGGGACAGCCACGAGCAGTACTTC.

The chain employs TRBV6-5 and TRBJ2-7; 7 nucleotides agree with TRBD1. Trimming took 5 bases from V and 7 from J; bases not matched to a gene: 8. The CDR3 loop spans 13 amino acids. The germline V gene has CDR1 MNHEY and CDR2 SVGAGI. CDR3 bases: TGTGCCAGCAGTGGAAGGGGGCAAGGTGAGCAGTACTTC. This gives the protein CASSGRGQGEQYF.

This clone turned up a few times. The V and J genes are TRBV10-3 and TRBJ2-5, with D uncertain. Per the germline V gene, CDR1 is ENHRY and CDR2 is SYGVKD. The CDR3 length is 14 residues. V was clipped by 3 bases and J by 4 bases, with 12 bases between them. CDR3 in DNA: TGTGCCATCAGTGACACGACGGGCCCAGAGACCCAGTACTTC. Its translation: CAISDTTGPETQYF.

The V gene is TRBV2, the J gene TRBJ1-1; 11 positions match TRBD1. Losses at the gene ends were 6 bases for V and 0 bases for J; bases not matched to a gene: 6. The CDR3 is made up of 16 amino acids. CDR1 is SNHLY and CDR2 is FYNNEI in the germline V gene. This CDR3 is CASRKDRGLVNTEAFF. As DNA, the CDR3 is TGTGCCAGCAGGAAGGACAGGGGGCTGGTGAACACTGAAGCTTTCTTT.

The V call is TRBV7-2, the J call TRBJ2-1; D uncertain. Trimming left V 5 bases short and J 7 bases short, with 18 bases between. The CDR3 contains 15 residues. Germline assignment: CDR1 SGHTA and CDR2 FQGNSA. CDR3 in amino acids: CASSLSATLENEQFF. CDR3 coding DNA: TGTGCCAGCAGCCTGAGCGCCACCTTGGAGAATGAGCAGTTCTTC.

V and J are TRBV29-1 and TRBJ1-4, with TRBD1 matching 7 bases. This CDR3 region has 14 residues. The V segment lost 7 bases and the J segment 7 bases; nucleotides outside the gene matches: 12. The germline CDR1 and CDR2 sequences are SQVTM and ANQGSEA. CDR3 protein: CSARGGDSGEKLFF. The CDR3 nucleotides are TGCAGCGCACGTGGCGGGGACAGTGGTGAAAAACTGTTTTTT.

The chain uses TRBV19 and TRBJ1-4; 7 bases match TRBD1. Germline values: CDR1 LNHDA, CDR2 SQIVND (reference sequence). Trimming took 6 bases from V and 2 from J; bases not matched to a gene: 6. The CDR3 length is 15 residues. CDR3 region: CASRLDRATNEKLFF. The CDR3 bases are TGTGCCAGTAGACTCGACAGGGCGACTAATGAAAAACTGTTTTTT.

The sample holds a few counts of this clone. The chain joins TRBV11-1 to TRBJ2-5; 13 positions agree with TRBD2. The CDR3 consists of 17 residues. The ends lost 6 bases at V and 5 bases at J; junction bases unmatched: 12. Per the germline V gene, CDR1 is SGHAT and CDR2 is FQDESV (reference sequence). The CDR3 DNA reads as TGTGCCAGCAGTAGACTAGCGGGAGGTGCCGAGGTTGAGACCCAGTACTTC. Translation gives CASSRLAGGAEVETQYF.